This T cell receptor beta chain was sequenced for a study of T cells in Graves' hyperthyroidism and ophthalmopathy. Study-level results: Blood also showed most of the thyroid clonotypes that were expanded above 0.001.

The CDR3 regions of TCR beta were amplified from RNA transcripts. Researchers ran a first-round RT-PCR on the TCR CDR3 using the HTBI primer set. Via MiXCR, TCRdb re-called the multiplex PCR reads, giving one row per CDR3 protein. The data contain some 360,000 distinct CDR3 sequences, 15% to 20% of them singletons. This clonotype was observed many times. Its antigen is unknown. Disease lasting under 3 months, a NOSPECS grade of at least 4, and a Clinical Activity Score of at least 3 were features of the ophthalmopathy patients. Any patient presenting with uncontrolled infection, other autoimmune disease, pregnancy or lactation was left out. Germline lookup yields CDR1 ENHRY and CDR2 SYGVKD. Losses at the gene ends were 8 bases for V and 2 bases for J; bases not matched to a gene: 7. CDR3 length equals 14 residues.

V is TRBV10-3 and J is TRBJ2-7; 9 bases agree with TRBD2. The TCR was taken from a woman aged 40 to 50 with Graves' ophthalmopathy. The specimen sequenced was blood. CDR3 DNA sequence: TGTGCCATCTCGACTAGCGGCGTCACCTACGAGCAGTACTTC. Encoded protein: CAISTSGVTYEQYF.